This note documents a single T cell receptor beta chain sequence. A multiplex PCR was run with 60 Vbeta primers and 13 Jbeta primers. Measured with immunoSEQ multiplex PCR; TCRdb has only the in-frame clones, and not every one. The sample yields some 120,000 clones, roughly 80% seen once. This entry belongs to a study of cytomegalovirus exposure and HLA in healthy donors. The sequence came from a man younger than 35 in good health and CMV-seropositive. The sample taken for sequencing was PBMCs.

CDR3 coding DNA: TGCGCCAGCAGCCAGGGGGCTATGAACACCGGGGAGCTGTTTTTT. Its protein is CASSQGAMNTGELFF. This chain connects TRBV4-3 to TRBJ2-2, with D possibly matching TRBD1 (6 bases). Trimming shortened V by 3 bases and J by 1 base, and 9 bases separated the two germline ends. This CDR3 has 15 residues. Germline CDR1 LGHNA, CDR2 YSLEER.